This T cell receptor (beta chain) is drawn from a study of blood T cell repertoires in COVID-19. Study as a whole: Acute and convalescent COVID-19 samples came from the United States, Italy and Spain.

Sequencing used immunoSEQ multiplex PCR; TCRdb keeps in-frame clones, though not all of them. The table includes some 270,000 clones, about 91% detected once. The germline V gene has CDR1 KGHSH and CDR2 LQKENI. V gave up 3 bases and J gave up 2 bases, with 13 bases separating them. CDR3 size: 16 residues. Exposed participants encountered a COVID-19 case during the 2 weeks preceding study entry. Source material: PBMCs or T cells enriched from blood (not recorded which). The rearrangement uses TRBV18 and TRBJ2-2; weak D call: TRBD1 (6 bases). The origin of this receptor is a man aged 35 to 55 who had been exposed to COVID-19. For the CDR3, the DNA is TGTGCCAGCTCACCCCTCGTAGGGGGAAACACCGGGGAGCTGTTTTTT. This sequence encodes CASSPLVGGNTGELFF.